This TCR beta chain was sequenced in a study of blood T cell repertoires in COVID-19. As for the study in general: There were acute and convalescent COVID-19 samples, and they came from the United States, Italy and Spain.

The V gene's germline CDR1 is MNHEY and CDR2 SMNVEV (reference sequence). The CDR3 has 14 residues. Trimming removed 7 bases at V and 2 bases at J, with 9 bases between. Assay used: immunoSEQ multiplex PCR; TCRdb lists only in-frame clones, some missing. The profile shows around 150,000 clones, around 85% of them singletons. The chain uses TRBV27 and TRBJ1-6; possibly TRBD1 for D (5 bases). The clonotype comes from a human donor with acute or convalescent COVID-19. The donor label of this sample is uncertain. Sequences were obtained from peripheral blood. The CDR3 DNA is TGTGCCAGCACCGGAGGGGCCTATAATTCACCCCTCCACTTT. It codes for CASTGGAYNSPLHF.